The present TCR beta chain was sequenced within a study of blood T cell repertoires in COVID-19. Study details: Researchers got acute and convalescent COVID-19 samples from the United States, Italy and Spain. The cDNA or gDNA used as material had been derived from T cells, B-cell-depleted T cells, or PBMCs.

Study processing details: Amplification with reference gene primers provided the estimates of nucleated cell counts. Assay: immunoSEQ multiplex PCR; the TCRdb copy retains only in-frame clones and omits some. D and trimming were read from the DNA, whereas the V and J calls and clone size are those reported in that table. This sample has 300,000 to 400,000 clones, with 70% to 90% found just once. Participants had their cohort set by participant-reported clinical history. The V gene's germline CDR1 is LGHDT and CDR2 YNNKEL (reference sequence). The length of the CDR3 is 12 residues. Trimming left V 1 base short and J 7 bases short, with 7 bases between.

The chain uses TRBV3-1 (or the pseudogene TRBV3-2) and TRBJ1-2, with D possibly matching TRBD1 (6 bases). Sequenced material: PBMCs or T cells enriched from blood (not recorded which). This TCR came from a woman between 40 and 55 years old with acute COVID-19. The CDR3 DNA is TGTGCCAGCAGCCAAGGACAGGCTGGCTACACCTTC. This encodes CASSQGQAGYTF.